This entry is about one T cell receptor (beta chain). With 1 base removed from V and 3 bases from J, the gap between germline ends came to 9 bases. CDR1 is LGHNA, CDR2 YSLEER, per germline. The CDR3 runs to 15 residues. The data are from a study of blood T cell repertoires in COVID-19. Study-wide background: The United States, Italy and Spain were the sources of the acute and convalescent COVID-19 samples. Sample material is recorded as cDNA or gDNA derived from T cells, B-cell-depleted T cells, or PBMCs.

Per the original data handling: Amplification of reference gene primers provided the estimated nucleated cell counts. Produced via immunoSEQ multiplex PCR; TCRdb's table is partial and in-frame only. For V, J and clone size, that table is used; D and trimming come from the DNA. The repertoire includes about 64,000 clones, 88% of them detected once, and 3.5% to 4% sits in the top ten. The sample taken for sequencing was peripheral blood. The sequence came from a man aged 65 to 79 with acute or convalescent COVID-19. This chain uses TRBV4-3 with TRBJ2-2, with D unclear. The CDR3 protein is CASSQGPSDTGELFF. Here the CDR3 DNA reads TGCGCCAGCAGCCAAGGTCCGTCTGACACCGGGGAGCTGTTTTTT.